This T cell receptor (beta chain) emerged from a study of immune heterogeneity within non-small cell lung tumors. Study-wide results and caveats: Local clonality of T cells correlated moderately yet significantly with local tumor mutational burden (R approximately 0.33). T-cell receptor beta clonotypes at high frequency differed largely between individual patients.

This clonotype is judged medium-sized. The antigen is not known. V was clipped by 8 bases and J by 5 bases; unmatched bases: 4. The CDR3 consists of 13 residues. The germline gives CDR1 KGHDR, CDR2 SFDVKD. Bulk tumor genomic DNA constituted the template, at approximately 600 ng per sample. Multiple biopsies spaced far apart were taken from each primary tumor during surgery. Curative surgery was undertaken by patients, who had untreated, newly diagnosed non-small cell lung cancer. There were over 12 donors in total. They were all newly diagnosed non-small cell lung cancer patients undergoing surgery with curative intent. TCR beta CDR3 amplification used multiplex PCR with 32 V and 13 J primers. From the multiplex PCR reads, TCRdb called clonotypes with MiXCR, one entry per CDR3 protein. The table lists fewer than 7,500 distinct CDR3 sequences, roughly 21% of them singletons, with roughly 15% in the top ten.

The chain is built from TRBV24-1 and TRBJ2-2, with TRBD2 identical over 7 bases. Sample: lung tumor tissue. The TCR was taken from a man between 60 and 75 years old with non-small cell lung cancer. For the CDR3, the DNA is TGTGCCACCACTGGCGGGGGAACCGGGGAGCTGTTTTTT. It specifies CATTGGGTGELFF.